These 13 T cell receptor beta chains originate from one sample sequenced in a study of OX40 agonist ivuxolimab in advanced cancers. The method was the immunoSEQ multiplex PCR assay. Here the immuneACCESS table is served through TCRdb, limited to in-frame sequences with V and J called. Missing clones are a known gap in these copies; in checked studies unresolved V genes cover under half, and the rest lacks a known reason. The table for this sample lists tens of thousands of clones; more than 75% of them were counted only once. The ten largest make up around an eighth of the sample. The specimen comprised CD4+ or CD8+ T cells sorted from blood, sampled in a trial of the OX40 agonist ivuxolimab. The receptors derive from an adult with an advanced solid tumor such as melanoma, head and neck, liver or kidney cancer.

This chain's CDR3 is CASSFGSWYEQYF. CDR3 sequence (DNA): TGTGCCAGCAGTTTCGGGAGTTGGTACGAGCAGTACTTC. The V gene is TRBV27, the J gene TRBJ2-7; D is possibly TRBD2 (6 bases). Trimming took 3 bases from V and 4 from J, leaving 10 bases between them. The CDR3 spans 13 residues. Germline V gives CDR1 MNHEY, CDR2 SMNVEV (reference sequence).

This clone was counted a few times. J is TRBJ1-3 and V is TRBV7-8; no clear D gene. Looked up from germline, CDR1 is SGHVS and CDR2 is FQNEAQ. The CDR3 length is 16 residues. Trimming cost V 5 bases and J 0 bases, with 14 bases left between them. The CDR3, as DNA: TGTGCCAGCAGCACACGGGCCGGGGACTCTGGAAACACCATATATTTT. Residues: CASSTRAGDSGNTIYF.

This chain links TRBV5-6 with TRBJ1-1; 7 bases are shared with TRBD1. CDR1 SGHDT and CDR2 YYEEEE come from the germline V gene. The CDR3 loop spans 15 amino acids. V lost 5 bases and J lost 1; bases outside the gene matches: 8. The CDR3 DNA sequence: TGTGCCAGCAGGTATGAGGGGGCGTGGAACACTGAAGCTTTCTTT. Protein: CASRYEGAWNTEAFF.

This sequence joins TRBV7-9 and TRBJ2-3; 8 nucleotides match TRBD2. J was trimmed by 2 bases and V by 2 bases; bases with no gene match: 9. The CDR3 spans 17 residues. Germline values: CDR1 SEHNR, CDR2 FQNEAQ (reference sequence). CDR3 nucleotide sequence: TGTGCCAGCAGCTTAACACGCTCAGCGGGGGCCACAGATACGCAGTATTTT. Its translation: CASSLTRSAGATDTQYF.

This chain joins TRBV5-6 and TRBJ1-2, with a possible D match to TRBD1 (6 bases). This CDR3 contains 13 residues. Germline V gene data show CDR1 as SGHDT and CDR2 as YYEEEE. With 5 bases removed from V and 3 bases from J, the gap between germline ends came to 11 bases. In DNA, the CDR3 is TGTGCCAGCAGGGACGACAGGTACTATGGCTACACCTTC. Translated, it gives CASRDDRYYGYTF. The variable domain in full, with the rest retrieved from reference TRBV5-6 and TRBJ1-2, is DAGVTQSPTHLIKTRGQQVTLRCSPKSGHDTVSWYQQALGQGPQFIFQYYEEEERQRGNFPDRFSGHQFPNYSSELNVNALLLGDSALYLCASRDDRYYGYTFGSGTRLTVV.

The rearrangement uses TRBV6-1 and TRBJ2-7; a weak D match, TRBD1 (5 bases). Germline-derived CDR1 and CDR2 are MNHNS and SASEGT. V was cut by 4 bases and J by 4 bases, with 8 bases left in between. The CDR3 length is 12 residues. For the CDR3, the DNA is TGTGCCAGCAGTGGGGGCCGGTACGAGCAGTACTTC. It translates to CASSGGRYEQYF.

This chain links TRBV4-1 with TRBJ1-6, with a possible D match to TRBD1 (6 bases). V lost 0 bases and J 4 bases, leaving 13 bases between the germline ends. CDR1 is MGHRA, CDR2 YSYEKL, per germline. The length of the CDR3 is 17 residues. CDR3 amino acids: CASSQDMWGAYNSPLHF. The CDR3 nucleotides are TGCGCCAGCAGCCAAGATATGTGGGGGGCTTATAATTCACCCCTCCACTTT.

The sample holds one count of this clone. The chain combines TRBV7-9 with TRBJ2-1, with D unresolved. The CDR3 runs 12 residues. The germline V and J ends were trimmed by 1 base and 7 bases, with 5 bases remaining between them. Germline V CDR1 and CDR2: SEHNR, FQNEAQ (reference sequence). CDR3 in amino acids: CASSLGVNEQFF. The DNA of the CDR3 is TGTGCCAGCAGCTTAGGCGTAAATGAGCAGTTCTTC.

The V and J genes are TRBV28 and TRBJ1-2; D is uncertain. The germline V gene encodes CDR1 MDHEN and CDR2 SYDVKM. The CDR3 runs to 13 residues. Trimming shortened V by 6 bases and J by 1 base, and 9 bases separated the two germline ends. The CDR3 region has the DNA TGTGCCAGCAGCACTGGTTTTAACTATGGCTACACCTTC. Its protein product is CASSTGFNYGYTF.

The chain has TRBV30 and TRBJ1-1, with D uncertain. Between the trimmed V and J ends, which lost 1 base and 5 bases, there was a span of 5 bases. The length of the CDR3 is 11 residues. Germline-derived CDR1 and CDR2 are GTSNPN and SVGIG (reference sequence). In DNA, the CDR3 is TGTGCCTGGAGTGGAGAAACTGAAGCTTTCTTT. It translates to CAWSGETEAFF.

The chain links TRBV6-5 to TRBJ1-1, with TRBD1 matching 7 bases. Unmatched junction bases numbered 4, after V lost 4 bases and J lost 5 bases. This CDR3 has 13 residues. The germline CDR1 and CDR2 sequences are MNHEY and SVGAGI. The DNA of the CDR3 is TGTGCCAGCAGTTTCCAGGGGGGGACTGAAGCTTTCTTT. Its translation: CASSFQGGTEAFF.

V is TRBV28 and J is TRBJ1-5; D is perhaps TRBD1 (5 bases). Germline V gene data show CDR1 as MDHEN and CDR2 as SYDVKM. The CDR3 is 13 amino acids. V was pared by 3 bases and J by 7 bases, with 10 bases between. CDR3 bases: TGTGCCAGCAGTTTGGGTAGGGGCCAGCCCCAGCATTTT. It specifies CASSLGRGQPQHF.

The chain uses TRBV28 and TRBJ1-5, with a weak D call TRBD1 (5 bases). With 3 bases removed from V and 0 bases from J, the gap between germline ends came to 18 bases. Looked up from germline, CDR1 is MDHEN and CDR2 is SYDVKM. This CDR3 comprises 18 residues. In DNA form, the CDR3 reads TGTGCCAGCAGTTTCCAAGGGACGGCCGAACCTAGCAATCAGCCCCAGCATTTT. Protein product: CASSFQGTAEPSNQPQHF. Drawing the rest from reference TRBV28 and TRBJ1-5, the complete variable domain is DVKVTQSSRYLVKRTGEKVFLECVQDMDHENMFWYRQDPGLGLRLIYFSYDVKMKEKGDIPEGYSVSREKKERFSLILESASTNQTSMYLCASSFQGTAEPSNQPQHFGDGTRLSIL.